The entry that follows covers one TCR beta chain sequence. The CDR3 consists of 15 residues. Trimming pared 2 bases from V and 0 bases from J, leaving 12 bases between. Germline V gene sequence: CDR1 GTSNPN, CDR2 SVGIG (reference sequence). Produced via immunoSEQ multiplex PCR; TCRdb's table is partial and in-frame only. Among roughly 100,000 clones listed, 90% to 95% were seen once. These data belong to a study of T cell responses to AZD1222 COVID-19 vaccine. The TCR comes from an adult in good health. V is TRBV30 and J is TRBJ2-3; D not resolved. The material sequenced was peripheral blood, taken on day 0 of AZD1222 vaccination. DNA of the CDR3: TGTGCCTGGAGTCAGTTGGGCCCTAGCACAGATACGCAGTATTTT. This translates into CAWSQLGPSTDTQYF.